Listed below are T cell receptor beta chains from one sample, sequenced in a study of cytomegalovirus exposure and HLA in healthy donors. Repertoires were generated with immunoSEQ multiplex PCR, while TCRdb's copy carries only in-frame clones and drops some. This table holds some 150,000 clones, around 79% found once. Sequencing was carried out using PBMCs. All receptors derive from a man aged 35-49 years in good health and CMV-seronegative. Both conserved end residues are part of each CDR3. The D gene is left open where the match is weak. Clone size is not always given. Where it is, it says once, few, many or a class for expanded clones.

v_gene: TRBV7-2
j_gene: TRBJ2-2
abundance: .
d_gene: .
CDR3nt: TGTGCCAGCAGCTTACTAAGTTTGAACACCGGGGAGCTGTTTTTT
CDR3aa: CASSLLSLNTGELFF

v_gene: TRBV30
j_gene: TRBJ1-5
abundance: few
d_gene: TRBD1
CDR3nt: TGTGCCTGGAGTTCGACGGCAGGGGGGCCCCAGCATTTT
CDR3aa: CAWSSTAGGPQHF

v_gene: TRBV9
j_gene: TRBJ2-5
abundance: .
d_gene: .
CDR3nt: TGTGCCAGCAGCCGCAAGGTAGCGGAAGAGACCCAGTACTTC
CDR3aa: CASSRKVAEETQYF

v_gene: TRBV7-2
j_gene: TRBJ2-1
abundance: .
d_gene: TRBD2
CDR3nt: TGTGCCAGCAGCCCCCAGACCACTAGCGGGAGTCGCCAGTTCTTC
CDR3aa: CASSPQTTSGSRQFF

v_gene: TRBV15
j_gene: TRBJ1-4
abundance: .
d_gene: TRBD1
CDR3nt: TGTGCCACCAGCCGGCTGGGGACAGGGGCAGAAAAACTGTTTTTT
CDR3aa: CATSRLGTGAEKLFF

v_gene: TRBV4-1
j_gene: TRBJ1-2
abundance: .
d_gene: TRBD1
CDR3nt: TGCGCCAGCAGCCCTACCGGGACAGGGCTTTCTAGCTACACCTTC
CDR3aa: CASSPTGTGLSSYTF

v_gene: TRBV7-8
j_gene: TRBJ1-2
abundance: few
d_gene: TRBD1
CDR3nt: TGTGCCAGCAGCTTAGGATACAGGGGATCACGCTATGGCTACACCTTC
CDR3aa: CASSLGYRGSRYGYTF

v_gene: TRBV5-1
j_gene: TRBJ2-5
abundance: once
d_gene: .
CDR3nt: TGCGCCAGCAGCTTGGGATTGACAGAACAAGAGACCCAGTACTTC
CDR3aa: CASSLGLTEQETQYF

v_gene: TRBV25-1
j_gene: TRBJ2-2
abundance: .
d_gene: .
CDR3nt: TGTGCCAGCACTGGAGATGGGACCGGGGAGCTGTTTTTT
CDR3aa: CASTGDGTGELFF

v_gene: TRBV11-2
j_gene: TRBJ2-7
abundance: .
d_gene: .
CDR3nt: TGTGCCAGCAGCTTAGGCTACTCCTACGAGCAGTACTTC
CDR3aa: CASSLGYSYEQYF

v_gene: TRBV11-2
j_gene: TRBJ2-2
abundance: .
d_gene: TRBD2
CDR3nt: TGTGCCAGCAGCCCGGGACTAGCGGGAAGAAACGGGGAGCTGTTTTTT
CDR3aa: CASSPGLAGRNGELFF

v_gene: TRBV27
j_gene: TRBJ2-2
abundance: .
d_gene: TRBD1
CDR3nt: TGTGCCAGCAGTTTCGCGGGACAGGGGTTTGGGGAGCTGTTTTTT
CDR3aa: CASSFAGQGFGELFF

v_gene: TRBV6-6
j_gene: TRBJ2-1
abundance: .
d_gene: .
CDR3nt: TGTGCCAGCAGCCCCGCGGGGAACTACAATGAGCAGTTCTTC
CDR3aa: CASSPAGNYNEQFF

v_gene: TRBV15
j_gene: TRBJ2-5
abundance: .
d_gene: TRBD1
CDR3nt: TGTGCCACCAGCAGAGATTCAGACAGGGTGGTTCAAGAGACCCAGTACTTC
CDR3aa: CATSRDSDRVVQETQYF

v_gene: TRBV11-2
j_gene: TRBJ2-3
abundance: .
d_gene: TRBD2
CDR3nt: TGTGCCAGCAGCTTAAGGCGGGGGTCCAGCACAGATACGCAGTATTTT
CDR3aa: CASSLRRGSSTDTQYF

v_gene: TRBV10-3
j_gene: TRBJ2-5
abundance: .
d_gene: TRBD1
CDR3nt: TGTGCCATCAGTGATTTCCCCCTACCGGGACAGGGGGCGGGAGAGACCCAGTACTTC
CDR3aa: CAISDFPLPGQGAGETQYF

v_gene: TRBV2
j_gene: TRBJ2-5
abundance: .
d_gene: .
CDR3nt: TGTGCCAGCAGTGTGGACACTCAAGAGACCCAGTACTTC
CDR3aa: CASSVDTQETQYF

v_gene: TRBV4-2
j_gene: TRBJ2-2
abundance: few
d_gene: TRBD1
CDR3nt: TGTGCCAGCAGCCTTGCCTCGGGACAGGGGACCGGGGAGCTGTTTTTT
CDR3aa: CASSLASGQGTGELFF

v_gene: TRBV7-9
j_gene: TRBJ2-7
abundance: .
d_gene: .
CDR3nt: TGTGCCAGCAGCGGACGGTCCGGGACACCCTACGAGCAGTACTTC
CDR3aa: CASSGRSGTPYEQYF

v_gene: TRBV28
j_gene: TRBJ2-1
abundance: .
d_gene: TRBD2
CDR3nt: TGTGCCAGCAGCCGAGCGGGAGGGGCGCTTAATGAGCAGTTCTTC
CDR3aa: CASSRAGGALNEQFF

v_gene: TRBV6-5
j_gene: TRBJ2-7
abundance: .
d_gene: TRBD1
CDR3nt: TGTGCCAGCAGTTTGGGGACAGGTGATATCTACGAGCAGTACTTC
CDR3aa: CASSLGTGDIYEQYF

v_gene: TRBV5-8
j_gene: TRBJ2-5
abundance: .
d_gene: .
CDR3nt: TGTGCCAGCAACGACAGGGGAGGGCAAGAGACCCAGTACTTC
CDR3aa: CASNDRGGQETQYF

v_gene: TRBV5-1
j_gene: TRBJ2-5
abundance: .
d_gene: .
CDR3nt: TGCGCCAGCAGCCCTGGACAGCCCTCCCAGCAGTACTTC
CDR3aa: CASSPGQPSQQYF

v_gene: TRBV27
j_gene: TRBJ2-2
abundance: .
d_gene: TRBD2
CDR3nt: TGTGCCAGCAGGCAGGGACTAGCGGCGAACACCGGGGAGCTGTTTTTT
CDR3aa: CASRQGLAANTGELFF

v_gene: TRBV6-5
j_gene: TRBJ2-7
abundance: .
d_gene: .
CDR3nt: TGTGCCACCCAAGACTACTCCTACGAGCAGTACTTC
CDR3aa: CATQDYSYEQYF

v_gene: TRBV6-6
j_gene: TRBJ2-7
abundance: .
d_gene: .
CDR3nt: TGTGCCAGCCGACAGGCCAACTCCTACGAGCAGTACTTC
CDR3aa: CASRQANSYEQYF

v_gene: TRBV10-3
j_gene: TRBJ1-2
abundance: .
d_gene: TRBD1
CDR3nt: TGTGCCATCAGTTCTGGACAGGGGGCAGGAGGCTACACCTTC
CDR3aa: CAISSGQGAGGYTF

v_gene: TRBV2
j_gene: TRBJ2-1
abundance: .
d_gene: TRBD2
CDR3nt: TGTGCCAGCAGTATCGAGACTAGCGGGATCTATGAGCAGTTCTTC
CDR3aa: CASSIETSGIYEQFF

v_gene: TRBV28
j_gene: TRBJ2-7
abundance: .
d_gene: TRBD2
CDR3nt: TGTGCCAGCTTCACTAGCGGATCCTACGAGCAGTACTTC
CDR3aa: CASFTSGSYEQYF

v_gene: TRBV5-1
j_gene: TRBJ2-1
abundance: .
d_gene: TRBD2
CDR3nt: TGCGCCAGCAGCTCGGGACTAGCGGTACTAAATGAGCAGTTCTTC
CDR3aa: CASSSGLAVLNEQFF

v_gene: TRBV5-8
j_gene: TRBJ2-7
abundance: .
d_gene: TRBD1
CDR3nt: TGTGCCAGCAGCTTGGAAGTTGGGGCCGGGACAGGGTCCTACGAGCAGTACTTC
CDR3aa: CASSLEVGAGTGSYEQYF

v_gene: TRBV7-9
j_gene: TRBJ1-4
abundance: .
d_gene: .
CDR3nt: TGTGCCAGCAGCTACAGATCCCAGGGATCAACTAATGAAAAACTGTTTTTT
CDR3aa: CASSYRSQGSTNEKLFF

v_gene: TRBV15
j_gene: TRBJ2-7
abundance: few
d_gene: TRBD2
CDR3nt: TGTGCCACCAGCAGAGATCCTAGCGGGAGTCCTTACGAGCAGTACTTC
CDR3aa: CATSRDPSGSPYEQYF

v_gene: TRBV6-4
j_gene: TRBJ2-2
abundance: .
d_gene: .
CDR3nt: TGTGCCAGCCGGATGGGCCCGTACACCGGGGAGCTGTTTTTT
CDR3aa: CASRMGPYTGELFF

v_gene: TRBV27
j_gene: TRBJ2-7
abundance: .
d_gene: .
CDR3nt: TGTGCCAGCAGTCCCACGCGGAACTCCTACGAGCAGTACTTC
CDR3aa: CASSPTRNSYEQYF

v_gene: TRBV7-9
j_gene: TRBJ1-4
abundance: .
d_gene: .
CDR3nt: TGTGCCAGCAGGGCGGGAACAACTAATGAAAAACTGTTTTTT
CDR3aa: CASRAGTTNEKLFF

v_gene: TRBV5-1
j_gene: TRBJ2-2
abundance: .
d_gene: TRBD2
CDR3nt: TGCGCCAGCAGCCACCGGGCTAGCGGGAGTATTGACACCGGGGAGCTGTTTTTT
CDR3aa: CASSHRASGSIDTGELFF

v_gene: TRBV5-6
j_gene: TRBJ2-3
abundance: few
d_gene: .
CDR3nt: TGTGCCAGCAGCCCTACGAGTCAGGGCACAGATACGCAGTATTTT
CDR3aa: CASSPTSQGTDTQYF

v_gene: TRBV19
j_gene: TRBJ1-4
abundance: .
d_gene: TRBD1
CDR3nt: TGTGCCAGTAGAAGTGACAGGGGGAATGAAAAACTGTTTTTT
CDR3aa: CASRSDRGNEKLFF

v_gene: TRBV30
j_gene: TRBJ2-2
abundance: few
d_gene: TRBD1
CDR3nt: TGTGCCTATACAGGGGGCTTCACCGGGGAGCTGTTTTTT
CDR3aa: CAYTGGFTGELFF

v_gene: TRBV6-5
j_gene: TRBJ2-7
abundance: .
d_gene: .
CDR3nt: TGTGCCAGCAGTTTCGGCGGATACTACGAGCAGTACTTC
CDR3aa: CASSFGGYYEQYF

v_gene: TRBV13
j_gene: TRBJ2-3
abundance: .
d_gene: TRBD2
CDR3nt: TGTGCCAGCAGCTGGACTAGCGGCACAGATACGCAGTATTTT
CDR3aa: CASSWTSGTDTQYF

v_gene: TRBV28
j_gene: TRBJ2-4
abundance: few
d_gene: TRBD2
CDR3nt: TGTGCCAGCAGTTTTTTCGGGACTAGCGGGAACAGTCAGTACTTC
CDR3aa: CASSFFGTSGNSQYF

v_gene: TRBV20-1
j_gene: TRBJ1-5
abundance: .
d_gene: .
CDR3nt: TGCAGTGCCGCGGACAGAGAAATGCATTTT
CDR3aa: CSAADREMHF

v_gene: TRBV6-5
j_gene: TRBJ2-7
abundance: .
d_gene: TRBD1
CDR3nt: TGTGCCAGCCTAGGACAGGGCTCGTACGAGCAGTACTTC
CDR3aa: CASLGQGSYEQYF

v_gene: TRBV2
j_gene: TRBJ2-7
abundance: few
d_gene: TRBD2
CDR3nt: TGTGCCAGCACACTAGCGGTCAGCTCCTACGAGCAGTACTTC
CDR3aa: CASTLAVSSYEQYF

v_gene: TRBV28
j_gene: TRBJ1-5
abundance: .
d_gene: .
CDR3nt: TGTGCCAGCAGTTTAAGGGGGGGCCATGGGGGACCACTGAGCAATCAGCCCCAGCATTTT
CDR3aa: CASSLRGGHGGPLSNQPQHF

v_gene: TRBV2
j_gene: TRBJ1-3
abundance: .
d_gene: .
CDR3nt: TGTGCCAGCGGAACAGGGTCCGGCTCTGGAAACACCATATATTTT
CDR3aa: CASGTGSGSGNTIYF

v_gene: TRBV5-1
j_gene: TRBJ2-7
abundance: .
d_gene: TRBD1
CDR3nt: TGCGCCAGCAGCTTAACCGGGACAGCCTACGAGCAGTACTTC
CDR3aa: CASSLTGTAYEQYF

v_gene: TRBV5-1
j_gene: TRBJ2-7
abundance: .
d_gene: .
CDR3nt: TGCGCCAGCAGCTTGGATAGCGCAGTTTCCTACGAGCAGTACTTC
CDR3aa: CASSLDSAVSYEQYF

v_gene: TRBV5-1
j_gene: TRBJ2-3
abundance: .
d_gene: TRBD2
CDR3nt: TGCGCCAGCTTCCTTTCGACTAGCGGGAGGGGAGATACGCAGTATTTT
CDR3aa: CASFLSTSGRGDTQYF

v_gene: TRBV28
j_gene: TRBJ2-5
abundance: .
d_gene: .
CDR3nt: TGTGCCAGCACCAACCAAGAGACCCAGTACTTC
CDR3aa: CASTNQETQYF